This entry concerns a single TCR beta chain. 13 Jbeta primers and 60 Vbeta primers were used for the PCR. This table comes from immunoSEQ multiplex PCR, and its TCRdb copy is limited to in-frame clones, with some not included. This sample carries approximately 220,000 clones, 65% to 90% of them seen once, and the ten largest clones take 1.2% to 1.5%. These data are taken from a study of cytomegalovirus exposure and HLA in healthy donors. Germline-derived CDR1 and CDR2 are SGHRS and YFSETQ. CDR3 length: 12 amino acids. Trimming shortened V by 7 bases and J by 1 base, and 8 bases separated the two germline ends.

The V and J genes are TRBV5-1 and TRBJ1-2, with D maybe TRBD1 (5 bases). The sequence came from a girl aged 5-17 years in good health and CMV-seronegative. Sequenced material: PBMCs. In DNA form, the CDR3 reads TGCGCCAGCGGGGGGGGTAACTATGGCTACACCTTC. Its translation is CASGGGNYGYTF.